This T cell receptor (beta chain) was sequenced in a study of a mutant IDH1 vaccine in newly diagnosed glioma. On the study more broadly: Patients previously underwent radiotherapy, temozolomide, or both, and most underwent both.

Germline CDR1 SNHLY, CDR2 FYNNEI. With 1 base removed from V and 8 bases from J, the gap between germline ends came to 8 bases. The CDR3 consists of 13 residues. Described time point: week 11, during vaccination. Each dose delivered 300 ug of mutant IDH1 20-mer peptide subcutaneously with imiquimod. Comment on this clone: Its antigen is unidentified.

Libraries were prepared by immunoSEQ multiplex PCR; TCRdb keeps only in-frame clonotypes and omits some of them. The sample shows about 64,000 clones, 65% to 85% of them seen only once. Material: PBMCs, obtained from a glioma patient whose treatment included an IDH1 peptide vaccine. The receptor's source is a woman between 50 and 59 years old with glioma. The J gene is TRBJ1-4, the V gene TRBV2; D unclear. In DNA, the CDR3 is TGTGCCAGCAGTGAAGGACAAGGCGAAAAACTGTTTTTT. Translation gives CASSEGQGEKLFF.